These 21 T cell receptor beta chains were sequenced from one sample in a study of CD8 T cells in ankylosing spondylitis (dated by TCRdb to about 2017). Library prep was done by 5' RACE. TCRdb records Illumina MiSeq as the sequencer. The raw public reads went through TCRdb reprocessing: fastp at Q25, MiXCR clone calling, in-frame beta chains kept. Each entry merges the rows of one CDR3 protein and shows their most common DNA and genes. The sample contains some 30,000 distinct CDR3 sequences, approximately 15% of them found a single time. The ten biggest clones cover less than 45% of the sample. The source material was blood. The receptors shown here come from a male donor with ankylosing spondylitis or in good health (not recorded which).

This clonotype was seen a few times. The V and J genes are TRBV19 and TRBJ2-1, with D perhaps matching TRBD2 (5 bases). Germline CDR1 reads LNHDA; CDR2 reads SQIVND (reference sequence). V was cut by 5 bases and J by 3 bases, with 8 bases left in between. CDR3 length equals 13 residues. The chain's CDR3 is CASSYGVYNEQFF. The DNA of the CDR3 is TGTGCCAGTAGTTACGGGGTCTACAATGAGCAGTTCTTC.

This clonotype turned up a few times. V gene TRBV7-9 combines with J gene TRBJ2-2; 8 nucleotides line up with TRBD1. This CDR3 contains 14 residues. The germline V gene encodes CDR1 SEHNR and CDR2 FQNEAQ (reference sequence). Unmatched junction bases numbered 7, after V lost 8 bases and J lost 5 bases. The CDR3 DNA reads TGTGCCAGCCTGTGGACAGGGACTACCGGGGAGCTGTTTTTT. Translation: CASLWTGTTGELFF.

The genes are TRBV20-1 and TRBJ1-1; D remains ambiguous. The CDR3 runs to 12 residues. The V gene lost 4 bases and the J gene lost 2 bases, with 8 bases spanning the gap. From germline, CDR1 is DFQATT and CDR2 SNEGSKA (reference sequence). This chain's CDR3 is CSANGVNTEAFF. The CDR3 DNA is TGCAGTGCTAATGGGGTTAACACTGAAGCTTTCTTT.

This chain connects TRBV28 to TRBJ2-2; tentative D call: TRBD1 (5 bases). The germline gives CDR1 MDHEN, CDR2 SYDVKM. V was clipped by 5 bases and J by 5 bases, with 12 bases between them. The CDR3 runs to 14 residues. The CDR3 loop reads CASSPPRVTGELFF. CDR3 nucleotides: TGTGCCAGCAGTCCGCCCAGGGTTACCGGGGAGCTGTTTTTT.

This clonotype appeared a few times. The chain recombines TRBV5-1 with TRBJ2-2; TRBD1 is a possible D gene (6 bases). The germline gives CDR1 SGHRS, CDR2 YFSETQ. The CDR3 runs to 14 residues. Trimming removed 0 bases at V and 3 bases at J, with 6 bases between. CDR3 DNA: TGCGCCAGCAGCTTGGACAGGGACACCGGGGAGCTGTTTTTT. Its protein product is CASSLDRDTGELFF.

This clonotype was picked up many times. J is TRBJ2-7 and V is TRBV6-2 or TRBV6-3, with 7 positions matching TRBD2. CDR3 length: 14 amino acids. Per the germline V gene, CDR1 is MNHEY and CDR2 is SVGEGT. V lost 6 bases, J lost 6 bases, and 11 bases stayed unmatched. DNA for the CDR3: TGTGCCAGCAGAGGGGTCCGGGGGGATGGCGAGCAGTACTTC. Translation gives CASRGVRGDGEQYF.

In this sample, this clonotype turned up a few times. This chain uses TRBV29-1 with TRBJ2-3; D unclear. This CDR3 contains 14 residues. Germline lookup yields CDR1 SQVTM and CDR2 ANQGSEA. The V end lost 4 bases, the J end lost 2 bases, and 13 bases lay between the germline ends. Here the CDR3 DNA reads TGCAGCGTTGTCCCCCCCGGGCACACAGATACGCAGTATTTT. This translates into CSVVPPGHTDTQYF.

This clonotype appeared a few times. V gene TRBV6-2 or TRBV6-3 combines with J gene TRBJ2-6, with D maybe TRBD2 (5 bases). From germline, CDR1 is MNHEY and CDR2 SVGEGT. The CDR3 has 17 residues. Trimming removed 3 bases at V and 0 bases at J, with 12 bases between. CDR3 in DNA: TGTGCCAGCAGTTATGGACTCGATCCCTCTGGGGCCAACGTCCTGACTTTC. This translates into CASSYGLDPSGANVLTF.

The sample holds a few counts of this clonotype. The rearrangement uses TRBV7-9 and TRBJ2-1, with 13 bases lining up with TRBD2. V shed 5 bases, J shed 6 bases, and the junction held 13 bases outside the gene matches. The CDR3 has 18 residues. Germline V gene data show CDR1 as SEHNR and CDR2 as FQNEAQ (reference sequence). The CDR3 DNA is TGTGCCAGCAGCCCCAGGACTAGCGGGAGAATTGGCGGCAATGAGCAGTTCTTC. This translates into CASSPRTSGRIGGNEQFF. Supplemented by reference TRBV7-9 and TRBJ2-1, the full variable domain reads DTGVSQNPRHKITKRGQNVTFRCDPISEHNRLYWYRQTLGQGPEFLTYFQNEAQLEKSRLLSDRFSAERPKGSFSTLEIQRTEQGDSAMYLCASSPRTSGRIGGNEQFFGPGTRLTVL.

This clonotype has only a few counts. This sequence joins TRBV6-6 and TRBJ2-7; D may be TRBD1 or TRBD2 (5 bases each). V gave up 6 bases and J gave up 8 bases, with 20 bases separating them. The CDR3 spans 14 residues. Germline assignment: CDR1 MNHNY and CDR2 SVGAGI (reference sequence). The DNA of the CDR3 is TGTGCCAGCAGCTCTCCGACCCGGGACGGCAAGCAGTACTTC. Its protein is CASSSPTRDGKQYF.

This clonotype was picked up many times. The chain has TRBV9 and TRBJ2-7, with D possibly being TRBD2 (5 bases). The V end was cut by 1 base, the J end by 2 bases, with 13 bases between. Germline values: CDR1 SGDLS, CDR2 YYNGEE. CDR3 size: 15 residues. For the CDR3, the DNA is TGTGCCAGCAGCGTACGTCCAGGAGGTCCCTACGAGCAGTACTTC. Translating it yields CASSVRPGGPYEQYF.

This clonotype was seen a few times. CDR3 in amino acids: CASRRGQNSNQPQHF. In DNA form, the CDR3 reads TGTGCCAGCAGAAGGGGACAGAATAGCAATCAGCCCCAGCATTTT. The rearrangement uses TRBV12-3 or TRBV12-4 and TRBJ1-5; 7 nucleotides agree with TRBD1. This CDR3 has 15 residues. With V trimmed by 6 bases and J by 0 bases, 5 bases remained unmatched.

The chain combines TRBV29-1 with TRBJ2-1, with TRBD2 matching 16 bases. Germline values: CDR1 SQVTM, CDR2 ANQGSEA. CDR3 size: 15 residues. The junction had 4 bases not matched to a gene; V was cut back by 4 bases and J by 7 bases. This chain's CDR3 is CSVAGLAGGPNEQFF. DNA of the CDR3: TGCAGCGTTGCGGGACTAGCGGGAGGGCCGAATGAGCAGTTCTTC.

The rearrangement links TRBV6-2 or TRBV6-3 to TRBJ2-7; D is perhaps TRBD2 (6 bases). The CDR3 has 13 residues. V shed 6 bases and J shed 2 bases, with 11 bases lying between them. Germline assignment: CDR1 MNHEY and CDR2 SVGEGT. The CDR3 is CASSPGGPYEQYV. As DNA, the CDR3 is TGTGCCAGCAGCCCCGGGGGTCCCTACGAGCAGTACGTC.

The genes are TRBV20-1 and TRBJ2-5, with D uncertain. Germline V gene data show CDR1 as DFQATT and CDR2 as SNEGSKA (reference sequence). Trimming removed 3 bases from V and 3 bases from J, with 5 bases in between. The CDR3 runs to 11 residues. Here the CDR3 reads CSARLKETQYF. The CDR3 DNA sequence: TGCAGTGCTAGGCTCAAAGAGACCCAGTACTTC.

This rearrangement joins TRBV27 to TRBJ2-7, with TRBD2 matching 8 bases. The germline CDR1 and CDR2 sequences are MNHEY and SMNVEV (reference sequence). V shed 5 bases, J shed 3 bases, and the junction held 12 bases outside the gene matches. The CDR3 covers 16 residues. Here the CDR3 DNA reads TGTGCCAGCAGTCAAGCCGGACTAGCCCCAGTCTACGAGCAGTACTTC. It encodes CASSQAGLAPVYEQYF.

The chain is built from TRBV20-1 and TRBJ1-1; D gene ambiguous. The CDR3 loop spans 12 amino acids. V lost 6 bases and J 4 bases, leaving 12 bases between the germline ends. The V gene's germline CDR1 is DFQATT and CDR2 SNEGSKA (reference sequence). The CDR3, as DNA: TGCAGTGCCAATCAGGCGGGCACTGAAGCTTTCTTT. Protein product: CSANQAGTEAFF.

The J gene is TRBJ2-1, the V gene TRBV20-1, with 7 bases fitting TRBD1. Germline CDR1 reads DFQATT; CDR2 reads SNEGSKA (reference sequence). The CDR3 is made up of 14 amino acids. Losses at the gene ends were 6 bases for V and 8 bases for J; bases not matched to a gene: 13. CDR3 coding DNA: TGCAGTGCCGTAGGGACAGACTCTATCCATGAGCAGTTCTTC. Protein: CSAVGTDSIHEQFF.

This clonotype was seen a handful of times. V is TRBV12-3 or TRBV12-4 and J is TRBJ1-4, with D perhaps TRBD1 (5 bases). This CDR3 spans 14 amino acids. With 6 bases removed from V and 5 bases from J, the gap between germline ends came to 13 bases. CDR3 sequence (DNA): TGTGCCAGCAGCCACGACAGTAGCAATGAAAAACTGTTTTTT. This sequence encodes CASSHDSSNEKLFF.

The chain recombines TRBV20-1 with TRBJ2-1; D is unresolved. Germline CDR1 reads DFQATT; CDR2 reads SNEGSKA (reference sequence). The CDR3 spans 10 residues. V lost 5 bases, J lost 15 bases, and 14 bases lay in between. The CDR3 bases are TGCAGTGCTGGTGTGGGGTTCAGGTTCTTC. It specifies CSAGVGFRFF.

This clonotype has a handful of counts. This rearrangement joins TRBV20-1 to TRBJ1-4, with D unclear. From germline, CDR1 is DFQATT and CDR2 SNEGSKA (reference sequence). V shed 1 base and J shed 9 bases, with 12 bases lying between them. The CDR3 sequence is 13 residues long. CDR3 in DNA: TGCAGTGCTAGAGTTCCCCCCAGCCAAAAACTGTTTTTT. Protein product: CSARVPPSQKLFF.